These 4 T cell receptor beta chains originate from one sample sequenced in a study of OX40 agonist ivuxolimab in advanced cancers. Library creation used the immunoSEQ multiplex PCR assay. TCRdb carries this immuneACCESS record with in-frame sequences only. Its versions omit some clonotypes, under half of them owing to an unresolved V gene in the studies checked, with the rest unexplained. The sample contains 40,000 to 50,000 clones, around 89% of them found a single time. The top ten hold 12% of the sample. The sample consisted of CD4+ or CD8+ T cells sorted from blood, taken in a trial of the OX40 agonist ivuxolimab. The receptors were sampled from an adult with an advanced solid tumor such as melanoma, head and neck, liver or kidney cancer.

The V gene is TRBV19, the J gene TRBJ1-5; D might be TRBD1 (5 bases). The germline gives CDR1 LNHDA, CDR2 SQIVND (reference sequence). V was trimmed by 5 bases and J by 4 bases, leaving 18 bases between them. The CDR3 consists of 16 residues. DNA of the CDR3: TGTGCCAGTAGTTGGATCTCACGGGGGGGTAATCAGCCCCAGCATTTT. It is translated as CASSWISRGGNQPQHF.

The chain recombines TRBV9 with TRBJ1-1; D might be TRBD1 (5 bases). Germline V lookup: CDR1 SGDLS, CDR2 YYNGEE. The CDR3 spans 15 residues. With 0 bases removed from V and 1 base from J, the gap between germline ends came to 10 bases. CDR3 nucleotide sequence: TGTGCCAGCAGCGTAGGTTGGGGCCCGAACACTGAAGCTTTCTTT. Translated, it gives CASSVGWGPNTEAFF.

This chain uses TRBV28 with TRBJ1-1; a possible D gene is TRBD1 (5 bases). The CDR3 sequence is 13 residues long. V was pared by 8 bases and J by 5 bases, with 15 bases between. The germline V gene has CDR1 MDHEN and CDR2 SYDVKM. The CDR3 here is CASVGGGRTEAFF. The CDR3 DNA follows: TGTGCCAGCGTGGGGGGAGGGCGTACTGAAGCTTTCTTT. Complete variable domain (other parts from reference TRBV28 and TRBJ1-1): DVKVTQSSRYLVKRTGEKVFLECVQDMDHENMFWYRQDPGLGLRLIYFSYDVKMKEKGDIPEGYSVSREKKERFSLILESASTNQTSMYLCASVGGGRTEAFFGQGTRLTVV.

V gene TRBV19 combines with J gene TRBJ2-7; weak D call: TRBD1 (7 bases). This CDR3 comprises 11 residues. Germline V gene sequence: CDR1 LNHDA, CDR2 SQIVND (reference sequence). V lost 9 bases and J 5 bases, leaving 11 bases between the germline ends. CDR3 sequence reads: CASRGAHEQYF. The CDR3 DNA follows: TGTGCCAGCAGGGGGGCCCACGAGCAGTACTTC.